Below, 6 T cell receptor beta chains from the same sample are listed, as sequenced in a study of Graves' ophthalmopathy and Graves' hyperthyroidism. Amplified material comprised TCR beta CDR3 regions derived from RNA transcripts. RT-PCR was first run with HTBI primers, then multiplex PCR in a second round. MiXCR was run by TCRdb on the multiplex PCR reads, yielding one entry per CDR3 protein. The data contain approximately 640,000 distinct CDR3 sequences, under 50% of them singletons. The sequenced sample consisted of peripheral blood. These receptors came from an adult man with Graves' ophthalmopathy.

The CDR3 bases are TGTGCCATCAGTGATACTAGCGGGGGGGTTTCCTACAATGAGCAGTTCTTC. Its protein product is CAISDTSGGVSYNEQFF. The V and J genes are TRBV10-3 and TRBJ2-7; TRBD2 aligns across 13 bases. The DNA end lines up better with TRBJ2-1; the J call may be wrong. Germline lookup yields CDR1 ENHRY and CDR2 SYGVKD. The CDR3 totals 17 residues.

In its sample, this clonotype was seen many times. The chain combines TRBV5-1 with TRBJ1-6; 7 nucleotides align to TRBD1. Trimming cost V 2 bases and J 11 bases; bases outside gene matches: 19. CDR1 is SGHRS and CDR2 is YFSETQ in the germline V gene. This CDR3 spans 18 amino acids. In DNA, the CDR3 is TGCGCCAGCAGCTTACACCCCAGACTAACAGGGGACGAAGCACCCCTCCACTTT. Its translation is CASSLHPRLTGDEAPLHF.

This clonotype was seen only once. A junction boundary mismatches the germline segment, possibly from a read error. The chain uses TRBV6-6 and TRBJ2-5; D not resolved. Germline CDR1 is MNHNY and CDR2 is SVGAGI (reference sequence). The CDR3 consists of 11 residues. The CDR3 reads CANSFSGTQYF. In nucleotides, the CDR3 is TGTGCCAACAGTTTCAGTGGGACCCAGTACTTC.

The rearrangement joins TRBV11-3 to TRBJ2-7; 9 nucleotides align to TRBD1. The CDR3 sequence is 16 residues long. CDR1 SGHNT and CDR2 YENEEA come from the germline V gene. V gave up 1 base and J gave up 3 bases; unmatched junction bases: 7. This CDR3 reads CASSLAGQGHLYEQYF. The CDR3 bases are TGTGCCAGCAGCTTAGCCGGACAGGGGCATCTCTACGAGCAGTACTTC.

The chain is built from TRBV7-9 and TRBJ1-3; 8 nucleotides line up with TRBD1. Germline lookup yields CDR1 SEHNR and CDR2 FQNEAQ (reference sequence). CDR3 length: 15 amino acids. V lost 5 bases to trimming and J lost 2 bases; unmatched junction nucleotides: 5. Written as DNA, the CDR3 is TGTGCCAGCAGCCCCACGGACAGGGCTGGAAACACCATATATTTT. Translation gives CASSPTDRAGNTIYF.

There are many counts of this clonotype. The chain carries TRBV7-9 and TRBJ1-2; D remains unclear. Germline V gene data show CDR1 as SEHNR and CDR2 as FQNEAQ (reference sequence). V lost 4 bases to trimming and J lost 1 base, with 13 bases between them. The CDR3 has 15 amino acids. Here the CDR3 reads CASSSHDPDNYGYTF. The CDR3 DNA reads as TGTGCCAGCAGCTCCCATGACCCAGATAACTATGGCTACACCTTC.